This T cell receptor (beta chain) emerged from a study of blood T cells in healthy people across ages. A note on this clonotype: The antigen remains unidentified.

A second PCR, run for about 6 to 11 cycles, used a sample-barcoded 5' primer plus a J-beta primer mix. TCRdb redid the calling of the 5' RACE reads with MiXCR, one entry per CDR3 protein. The table shows around 1,000,000 distinct CDR3 sequences, with 20% to 25% occurring only once. General observations from the study: Estimated diversity that came from one million T cells was considered an underestimate.

These same records also appear under a second study, on T cells of mothers and their children. That source reports: The output of TCR recombination is shaped by thymic selection similarly in related and unrelated pairs.

The TCR originated in a girl aged 2 to 9 in good health. What was sequenced was blood.

CDR3 DNA: TGCAGTGCTAGATTACCAACCGGGACAGGGCCCTACGAGCAGTACTTC. Its translation is CSARLPTGTGPYEQYF. The chain links TRBV20-1 to TRBJ2-7; 9 nucleotides match TRBD1. The germline CDR1 and CDR2 sequences are DFQATT and SNEGSKA (reference sequence). This CDR3 spans 16 amino acids. V gave up 2 bases and J gave up 2 bases; unmatched junction bases: 10.